Given below is one TCR beta chain in context. TCRdb's table, derived via immunoSEQ multiplex PCR, lists solely in-frame clones and lacks some. The sample carries roughly 420,000 clones, 88% recorded once. The sample belongs to a study of Ad26.COV2.S vaccination and SARS-CoV-2 variants. Treatment specified: some 20 received Ad26.COV2.S at low or high dose, single or two shots; five or six received placebo; per-sample allocation not given. Samples were taken on day 63 after the first vaccine or placebo injection. Immunization relied on an Ad26 vector, which expressed Wuhan-strain SARS-CoV-2 spike. CDR1 SQVTM and CDR2 ANQGSEA come from the germline V gene. Trimming removed 4 bases from V and 0 bases from J, with 5 bases in between. The CDR3 runs to 12 residues.

The rearrangement joins TRBV29-1 to TRBJ2-3; D unresolved. The sequenced sample was peripheral blood, obtained in a trial of Ad26.COV2.S vaccine versus placebo. The receptor was derived from a person between 18 and 65 years old who received the Ad26.COV2.S COVID-19 vaccine or a placebo. The CDR3 reads CSVGSSTDTQYF. For the CDR3, the DNA is TGCAGCGTTGGCAGCAGCACAGATACGCAGTATTTT.